A single T cell receptor (beta chain) is shown here with its context. This clone was detected only a few times. Its target antigen remains unknown. No quality values exist for individual bases; no much larger clone is one base distant. Each donor gave one peripheral blood draw, averaging approximately 0.12 L, which was collected into heparinised tubes. A BD FACSAria II and a panel including CD45RO, CCR7, CD25, CD127, CD95 and CD27 were used to sort naive, central memory, regulatory and stem cell-like memory CD4+ T cells. All sorted populations exceeded 95% purity. PBMCs were isolated right away by Lymphoprep density gradient centrifugation and were stained directly, without culture. Samples were stained and sorted in pairs, with one healthy donor and one patient per experiment, so that batch effects were minimized. These data originate in a study of beta chain features in type 1 diabetes (dated by TCRdb to the late 2010s). With respect to the entire study: Mean age, gender distribution, total cell number and subset yield were not different between patients and healthy donors. A total of roughly 100 million sorted cells were examined across all samples, and the number of cells per subset was strongly correlated with RNA yield. In the study, recently diagnosed type 1 diabetes patients and matched healthy donors were compared on the TCRB repertoires of their sorted circulating CD4+ T cell subsets. Regulatory and stem cell-like memory subsets were obtained from only 8 patients and about eight healthy donors, while naive and central memory subsets were obtained from all 30 or so donors. Overall study outcomes, separate from this receptor: Sequencing cDNA rather than genomic DNA could over-represent highly expressing activated cells, although activation and CD3 levels did not differ between groups. Naive, central memory and regulatory TCRB repertoires appeared to be more alike among patients than among healthy donors. In all four CD4+ subsets, TCRB CDR3 length was moderately but significantly shorter in type 1 diabetes patients. PCR may preferentially amplify shorter templates, but because patient and control samples were amplified and corrected together, any resulting skew would affect both groups equally. Because the HLA sub-analyses included only small numbers of individuals, any influence of HLA type on TCRB rearrangement was left unresolved. Patients with type 1 diabetes made fewer insertions and deleted more nucleotides at VDJ recombination sites, implying thymic rearrangement abnormalities.

The CDR3 sequence holds 15 residues, the cysteine and phenylalanine included. This entry keeps only the CDR3 DNA: 45 bases, framed from base 1. The germline V gene encodes CDR1 LNHDA and CDR2 SQIVND (reference sequence). V trim: 1 base; J trim: 4 bases; unmatched bases: 6. The entire isolated RNA was reverse transcribed using the High Capacity cDNA Reverse Transcription Kit, and thus expressed TCRB transcripts were sequenced. Deep immunoSEQ sequencing was applied to naive, central memory and regulatory T cell samples, giving an average of roughly 3.6 million total reads per sample. After sorted cells were lysed in RLT buffer, RNA was extracted with DNase-treated RNeasy Micro or Mini kits, with the choice depending on cell number. Each cell subset was processed separately to prevent cross-contamination, with patient and healthy donor samples processed together. Using the immunoSEQ multiplex PCR, TCRB sequences were amplified from cDNA into 87-bp fragments spanning the CDR3 region. Sequencing of the amplicons was performed on the Illumina HiSeq platform. Per the source publication's procedure: Synthetic template baselines were used to correct PCR bias computationally, reads within Hamming distance 2 were collapsed, and singletons that could not be merged were discarded. Reads were aligned to IMGT to assign V, D and J genes, CDR3 length, and insertions or deletions at six rearrangement sites. Within each subset, clonotype counts were normalized to the number of sorted cells before true diversity and Gini coefficients were calculated with the tcR R package. Repertoire sharing was quantified using the overlap coefficient calculated on TCRB nucleotide sequences. This immuneACCESS table, as held by TCRdb, lists in-frame sequences with V and J called but not all clones. Of the missing ones, under half trace to an unresolved V gene in checked studies; the others have no known cause. V, J and clone size were drawn from that table, and D and trimming were deduced from the DNA. Counted in this sample were about 320,000 clones; 12% to 15% of them appeared once. The ten largest clones represent 6.7% of the sample.

The sequence came from a man aged 25-45 years in good health. Sequencing used central memory CD4+ T cells from blood. Recombination joined TRBV19 with TRBJ1-1; 7 of the junction bases match TRBD1. CDR3 protein: CASSIVEGAPTEAFF. At the DNA level, the sequence is TGTGCCAGTAGTATAGTTGAGGGGGCGCCCACTGAAGCTTTCTTT.